This passage covers 5 T cell receptor beta chains from one sample sequenced in a study of OX40 agonist ivuxolimab in advanced cancers. The library was produced with the immunoSEQ multiplex PCR assay. TCRdb took this table from immuneACCESS and kept in-frame rearrangements with V and J called. Such tables lack part of the clones; where checked against another copy, unresolved V genes explain under half of the gap, and the rest is unexplained. Counted in this sample were roughly 88,000 clones; around 87% of them appeared once. 4.5% to 5.5% of the sample belongs to the ten largest clones. The sequencing here drew on CD4+ or CD8+ T cells sorted from blood, taken in a trial of the OX40 agonist ivuxolimab. These receptors all stem from an adult with an advanced solid tumor such as melanoma, head and neck, liver or kidney cancer.

The chain combines TRBV7-2 with TRBJ2-5; no clear D gene. CDR1 and CDR2 (germline): SGHTA, FQGNSA. Between the trimmed V and J ends, which lost 5 bases and 4 bases, there was a span of 8 bases. There are 12 residues in the CDR3. This chain's CDR3 is CASSPWLETQYF. CDR3 nucleotide sequence: TGTGCCAGCAGCCCATGGCTAGAGACCCAGTACTTC.

The chain combines TRBV6-4 with TRBJ2-5, with D perhaps matching TRBD1 (5 bases). Trimming removed 6 bases from V and 4 bases from J, with 9 bases in between. Germline CDR1 is MRHNA and CDR2 is SNTAGT. The CDR3 loop spans 12 amino acids. CDR3 nucleotides: TGTGCCAGCAGCGTCGACAGAGAGACCCAGTACTTC. Translated, it gives CASSVDRETQYF.

The genes are TRBV21-1 and TRBJ2-7; the table's D call, TRBD1, was not checked against the DNA. TRBV21-1 is assigned pseudogene status. The CDR3 consists of 14 residues. The CDR3 spells CASSIRDRPYEQYV. DNA of the CDR3: TGTGCCAGCAGCATCCGGGACAGACCGTACGAGCAGTACGTC.

This rearrangement joins TRBV5-1 to TRBJ2-7; D is perhaps TRBD1 or TRBD2 (5 bases each). The CDR3 is 17 amino acids. Germline V gives CDR1 SGHRS, CDR2 YFSETQ. V lost 3 bases and J 0 bases, leaving 19 bases between the germline ends. CDR3 DNA: TGCGCCAGCAGCTCCTACCGGGACCCCAGGAGCTCCTACGAGCAGTACTTC. Translation gives CASSSYRDPRSSYEQYF.

The rearrangement uses TRBV7-2 and TRBJ2-7; a weak D match, TRBD2 (5 bases). The V and J ends lost 5 bases and 2 bases respectively, with 10 bases between them. This CDR3 region has 13 residues. Germline values: CDR1 SGHTA, CDR2 FQGNSA. The CDR3 DNA reads TGTGCCAGCAGCCGAGCGAGGGCCTACGAGCAGTACTTC. This sequence encodes CASSRARAYEQYF.